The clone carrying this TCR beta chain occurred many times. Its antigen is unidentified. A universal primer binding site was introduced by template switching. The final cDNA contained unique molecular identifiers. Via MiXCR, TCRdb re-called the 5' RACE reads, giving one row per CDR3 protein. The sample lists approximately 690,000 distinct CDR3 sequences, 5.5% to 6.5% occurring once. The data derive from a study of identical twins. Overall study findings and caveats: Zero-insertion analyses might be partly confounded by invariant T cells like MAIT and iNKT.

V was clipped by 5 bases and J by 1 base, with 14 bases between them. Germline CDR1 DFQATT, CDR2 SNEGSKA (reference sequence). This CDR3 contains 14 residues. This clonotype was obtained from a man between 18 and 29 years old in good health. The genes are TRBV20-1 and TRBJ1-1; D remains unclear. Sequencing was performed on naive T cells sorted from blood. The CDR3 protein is CSAETRIPNTEAFF. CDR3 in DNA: TGCAGTGCTGAGACCCGGATCCCGAACACTGAAGCTTTCTTT.